The 3 T cell receptor beta chains listed next were all sequenced from one sample in a study of blood T cell repertoires in COVID-19. Measured with immunoSEQ multiplex PCR; TCRdb has only the in-frame clones, and not every one. The repertoire holds a few hundred thousand clones, with approximately 90% as singletons. The sequenced sample was PBMCs or T cells enriched from blood (not recorded which). These receptors were collected from a man aged 40-49 years who had recovered from COVID-19.

This rearrangement joins TRBV2 to TRBJ2-5, with D perhaps TRBD2 (5 bases). The V gene's germline CDR1 is SNHLY and CDR2 FYNNEI. V was trimmed by 6 bases and J by 3 bases, leaving 14 bases between them. The CDR3 runs 14 residues. The CDR3 sequence is CASRGSGYKETQYF. CDR3 coding DNA: TGTGCCAGCAGAGGGAGTGGGTATAAAGAGACCCAGTACTTC.

The chain combines TRBV4-1 with TRBJ2-3, with D unclear. The V end was cut by 1 base, the J end by 2 bases, with 7 bases between. The CDR3 is made up of 14 amino acids. The germline V gene has CDR1 MGHRA and CDR2 YSYEKL. The CDR3: CASSQGQATDTQYF. In DNA, the CDR3 is TGCGCCAGCAGCCAAGGACAAGCCACAGATACGCAGTATTTT.

The V call is TRBV5-5, the J call TRBJ2-1, with 7 bases lining up with TRBD1. Trimming at V came to 4 bases and at J to 0 bases, leaving 7 bases not matched to a gene. The CDR3 length is 16 residues. From germline, CDR1 is SGHKS and CDR2 YYEKEE (reference sequence). The CDR3 spells CASSQGQVYSYNEQFF. The DNA for the CDR3 is TGTGCCAGCAGCCAAGGACAGGTCTACTCCTACAATGAGCAGTTCTTC.